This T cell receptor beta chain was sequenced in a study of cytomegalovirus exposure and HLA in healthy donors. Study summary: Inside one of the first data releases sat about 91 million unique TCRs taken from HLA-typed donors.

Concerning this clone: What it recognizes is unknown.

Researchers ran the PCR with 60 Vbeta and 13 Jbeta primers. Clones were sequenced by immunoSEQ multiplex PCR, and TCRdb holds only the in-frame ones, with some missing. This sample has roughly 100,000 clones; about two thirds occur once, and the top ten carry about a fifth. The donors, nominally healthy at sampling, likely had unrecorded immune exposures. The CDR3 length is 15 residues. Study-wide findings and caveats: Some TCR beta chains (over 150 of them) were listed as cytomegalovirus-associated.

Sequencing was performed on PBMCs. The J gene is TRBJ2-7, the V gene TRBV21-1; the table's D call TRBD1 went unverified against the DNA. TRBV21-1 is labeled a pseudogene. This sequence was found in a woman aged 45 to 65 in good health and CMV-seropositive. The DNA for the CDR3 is TGTGCCAGCAGCAAAGCGACAGGACGGTACTACGAGCAGTACTTC. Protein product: CASSKATGRYYEQYF.